One and the same sample provided the 3 T cell receptor beta chains below, sequenced in a study of identical twins. TCRdb processed the 5' RACE reads anew with MiXCR; each CDR3 protein has one entry. Altogether around 690,000 distinct CDR3 sequences are present, 21% being singletons, with the ten largest covering more than 4%. The same data also went into a second study, on T cells expressing NK-cell markers.

Sequenced sample: PBMCs. The receptors stem from a woman aged 18-29 years in good health.

The chain carries TRBV11-2 and TRBJ2-7; 7 nucleotides agree with TRBD2. The V gene's germline CDR1 is SGHAT and CDR2 FQNNGV. The CDR3 has 18 residues. Trimming at V came to 5 bases and at J to 3 bases, leaving 19 bases not matched to a gene. Here the CDR3 reads CASSADLGGGTLSYEQYF. CDR3 nucleotide sequence: TGTGCCAGCAGCGCCGACCTCGGCGGGGGAACTCTGAGCTACGAGCAGTACTTC.

In this sample, this clonotype turned up a few times. An end of the junction does not agree with germline; a read error may underlie this. The chain carries TRBV7-2 and TRBJ2-3, with D maybe TRBD2 (5 bases). Germline assignment: CDR1 SGHTA and CDR2 FQGNSA. The CDR3 totals 15 residues. This chain's CDR3 is CASSLAVTSTDTQYF. The CDR3 coding sequence is TGTGCCAGCAGCCTAGCAGTAACTAGCACAGATACGCAGTATTTT.

This chain links TRBV5-1 with TRBJ2-7; 8 nucleotides align to TRBD1. This CDR3 comprises 13 residues. The V segment lost 2 bases and the J segment 5 bases; nucleotides outside the gene matches: 3. Germline V gene data show CDR1 as SGHRS and CDR2 as YFSETQ. The CDR3 is CASSFQGADEQYF. The CDR3 bases are TGCGCCAGCAGCTTTCAGGGGGCGGACGAGCAGTACTTC.